The entry below gives a single T cell receptor beta chain sequence along with its context. Participants' own reports of clinical history determined their cohort assignment. This sample was taken from a study of blood T cell repertoires in COVID-19. Study-wide context: T cells, B-cell-depleted T cells, or PBMCs provided the cDNA or gDNA that served as material.

Sequencing used immunoSEQ multiplex PCR; TCRdb keeps in-frame clones, though not all of them. The sample carries 300,000 to 400,000 clones, 89% recorded once. Per the germline V gene, CDR1 is SEHNR and CDR2 is FQNEAQ (reference sequence). V shed 5 bases and J 3 bases; nucleotides not matched to a gene: 17. This CDR3 comprises 18 residues. Sequenced input: PBMCs or T cells enriched from blood (not recorded which). This TCR was recovered from a man in his fifties or sixties who had recovered from COVID-19. The chain has TRBV7-9 and TRBJ2-7, with 9 bases matching TRBD1. The CDR3 loop is CASSPPTGGTADFYEQYF. CDR3 in DNA: TGTGCCAGCAGCCCACCCACAGGGGGCACAGCGGACTTCTACGAGCAGTACTTC.